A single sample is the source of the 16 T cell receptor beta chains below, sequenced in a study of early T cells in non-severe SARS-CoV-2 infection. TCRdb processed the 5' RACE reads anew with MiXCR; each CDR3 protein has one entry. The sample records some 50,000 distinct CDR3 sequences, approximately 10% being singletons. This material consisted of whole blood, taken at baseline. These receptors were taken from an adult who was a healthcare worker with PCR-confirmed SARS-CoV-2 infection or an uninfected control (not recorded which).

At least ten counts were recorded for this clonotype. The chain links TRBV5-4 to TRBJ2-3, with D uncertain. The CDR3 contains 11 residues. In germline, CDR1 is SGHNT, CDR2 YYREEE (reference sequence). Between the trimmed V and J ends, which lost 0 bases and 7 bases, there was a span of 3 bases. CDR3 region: CASSLENTQYF. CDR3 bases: TGTGCCAGCAGCTTGGAAAATACGCAGTATTTT. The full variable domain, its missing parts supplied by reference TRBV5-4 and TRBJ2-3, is ETGVTQSPTHLIKTRGQQVTLRCSSQSGHNTVSWYQQALGQGPQFIFQYYREEENGRGNFPPRFSGLQFPNYSSELNVNALELDDSALYLCASSLENTQYFGPGTRLTVL.

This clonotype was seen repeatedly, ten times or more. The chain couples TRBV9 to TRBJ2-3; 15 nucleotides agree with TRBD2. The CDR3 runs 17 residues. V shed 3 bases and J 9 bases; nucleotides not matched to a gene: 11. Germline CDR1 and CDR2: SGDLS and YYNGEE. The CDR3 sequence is CASSGASGTSGGKTQYF. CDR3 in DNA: TGTGCCAGCAGCGGGGCTTCCGGGACTAGCGGGGGGAAAACGCAGTATTTT.

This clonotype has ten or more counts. CDR3 in DNA: TGTGCCAGCAAACAACAGGGTTTAAGCAATCAGCCCCAGCATTTT. This sequence encodes CASKQQGLSNQPQHF. V gene TRBV6-6 combines with J gene TRBJ1-5; tentatively, D is TRBD1 (6 bases). V lost 7 bases and J lost 1, with 14 bases in between. This CDR3 region has 15 residues. Germline lookup yields CDR1 MNHNY and CDR2 SVGAGI (reference sequence).

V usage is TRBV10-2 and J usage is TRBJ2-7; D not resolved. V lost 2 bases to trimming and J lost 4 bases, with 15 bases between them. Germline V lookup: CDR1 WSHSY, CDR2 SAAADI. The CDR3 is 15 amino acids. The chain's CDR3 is CASSEATAGWYEQYF. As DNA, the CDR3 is TGCGCCAGCAGTGAGGCGACGGCAGGTTGGTACGAGCAGTACTTC.

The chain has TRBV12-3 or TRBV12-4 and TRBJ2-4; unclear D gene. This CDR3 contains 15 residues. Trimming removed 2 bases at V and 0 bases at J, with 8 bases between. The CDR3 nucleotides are TGTGCCAGCAGTTTAAGAACAGTAGCCAAAAACATTCAGTACTTC. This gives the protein CASSLRTVAKNIQYF.

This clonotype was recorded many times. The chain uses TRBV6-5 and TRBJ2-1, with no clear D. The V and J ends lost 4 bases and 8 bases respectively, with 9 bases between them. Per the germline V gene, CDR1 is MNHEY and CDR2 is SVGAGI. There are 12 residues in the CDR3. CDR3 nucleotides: TGTGCCAGCAGTTCCTTCAGCGATGAGCAGTTCTTC. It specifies CASSSFSDEQFF.

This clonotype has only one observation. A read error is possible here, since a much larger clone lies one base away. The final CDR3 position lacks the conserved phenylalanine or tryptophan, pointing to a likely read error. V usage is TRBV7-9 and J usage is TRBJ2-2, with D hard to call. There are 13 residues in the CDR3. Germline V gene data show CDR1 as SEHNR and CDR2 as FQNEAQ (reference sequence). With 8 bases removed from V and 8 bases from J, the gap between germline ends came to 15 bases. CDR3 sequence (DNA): TGTGCCAGCGTTGAGAAGGCTGTGGGGGAGCTGTTTTCT. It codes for CASVEKAVGELFS.

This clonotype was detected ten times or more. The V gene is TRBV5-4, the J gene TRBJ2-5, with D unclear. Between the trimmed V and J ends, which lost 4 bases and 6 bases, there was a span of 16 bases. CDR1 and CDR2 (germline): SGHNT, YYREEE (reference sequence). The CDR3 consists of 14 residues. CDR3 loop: CASSLGRTEKTQYF. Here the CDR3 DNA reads TGTGCCAGCAGCCTCGGACGGACGGAGAAGACCCAGTACTTC.

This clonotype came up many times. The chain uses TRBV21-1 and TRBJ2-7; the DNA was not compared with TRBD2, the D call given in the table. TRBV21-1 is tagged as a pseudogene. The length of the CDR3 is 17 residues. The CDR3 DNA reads TGTGCCAGCAGGGAGGAGGGAATTGCAACGCTTGCCTACGAGCAGTACTTC. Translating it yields CASREEGIATLAYEQYF.

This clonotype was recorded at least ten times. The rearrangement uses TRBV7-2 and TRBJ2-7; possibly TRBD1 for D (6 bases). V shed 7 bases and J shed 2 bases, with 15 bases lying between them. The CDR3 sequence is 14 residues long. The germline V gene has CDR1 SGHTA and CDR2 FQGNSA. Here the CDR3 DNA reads TGTGCCAGCACCCCGGGACACCAAACCTACGAGCAGTACTTC. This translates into CASTPGHQTYEQYF.

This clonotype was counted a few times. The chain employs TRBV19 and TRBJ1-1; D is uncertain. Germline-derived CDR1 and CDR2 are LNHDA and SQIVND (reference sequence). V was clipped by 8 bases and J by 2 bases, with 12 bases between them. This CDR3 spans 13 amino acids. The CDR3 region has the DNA TGTGCCAGTGGCCGGACGGTTAACACTGAAGCTTTCTTT. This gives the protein CASGRTVNTEAFF.

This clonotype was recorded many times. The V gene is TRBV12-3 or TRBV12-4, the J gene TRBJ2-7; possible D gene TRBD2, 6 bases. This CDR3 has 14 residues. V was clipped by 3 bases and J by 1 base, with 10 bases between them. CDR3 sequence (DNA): TGTGCCAGCAGTTTGGAACGGGGGTCCTACGAGCAGTACTTC. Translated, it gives CASSLERGSYEQYF.

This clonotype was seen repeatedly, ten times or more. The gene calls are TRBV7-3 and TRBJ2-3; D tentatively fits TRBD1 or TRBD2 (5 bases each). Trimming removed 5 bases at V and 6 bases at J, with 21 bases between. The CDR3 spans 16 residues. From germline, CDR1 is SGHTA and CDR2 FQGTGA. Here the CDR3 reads CASSQGTALNRDTQYF. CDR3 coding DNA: TGTGCCAGCAGCCAAGGGACGGCCCTCAACCGGGATACGCAGTATTTT.

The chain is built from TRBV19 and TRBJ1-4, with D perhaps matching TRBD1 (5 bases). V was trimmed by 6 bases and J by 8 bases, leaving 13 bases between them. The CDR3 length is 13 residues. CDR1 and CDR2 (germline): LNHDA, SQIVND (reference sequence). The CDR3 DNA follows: TGTGCCAGTAGCCGGGACCGCGGGGAAAAACTGTTTTTT. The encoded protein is CASSRDRGEKLFF. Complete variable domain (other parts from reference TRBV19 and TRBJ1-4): DGGITQSPKYLFRKEGQNVTLSCEQNLNHDAMYWYRQDPGQGLRLIYYSQIVNDFQKGDIAEGYSVSREKKESFPLTVTSAQKNPTAFYLCASSRDRGEKLFFGSGTQLSVL.

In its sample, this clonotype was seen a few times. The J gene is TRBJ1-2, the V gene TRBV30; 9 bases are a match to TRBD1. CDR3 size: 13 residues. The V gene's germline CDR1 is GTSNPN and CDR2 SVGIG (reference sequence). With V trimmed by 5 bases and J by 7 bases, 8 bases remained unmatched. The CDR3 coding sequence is TGTGCCTGGCAAGCCGGGACAGGGAGTGGCTACACCTTC. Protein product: CAWQAGTGSGYTF.

The CDR3 nucleotides read TGTGCCACCAGTGATCCCCCGGGACAGGGGACTGAAGCTTTCTTT. Translating gives CATSDPPGQGTEAFF. V is TRBV24-1 and J is TRBJ1-1, with TRBD1 identical over 10 bases. The CDR3 is 15 residues long. Trimming took 3 bases from V and 5 from J; bases not matched to a gene: 5. CDR1 is KGHDR, CDR2 SFDVKD, per germline.